The 6 T cell receptor beta chains reported below all come from one sample, sequenced in a study of read filtering for tumor transcriptome and immune sequencing. The library was built from roughly 400 ng RNA with molecular barcoded adaptors for alpha/delta and beta/gamma chains. One entry per CDR3 protein, called by TCRdb with MiXCR from the reads. This sample has fewer than 50,000 distinct CDR3 sequences, with 13% found just once. The sequencing input was a population of CD138-negative cells sorted from bone marrow. Receptors were obtained from a donor at least 40 years old with multiple myeloma.

This clonotype appeared many times. The chain employs TRBV20-1 and TRBJ2-7; D may be TRBD2 (7 bases). Per the germline V gene, CDR1 is DFQATT and CDR2 is SNEGSKA (reference sequence). The CDR3 covers 12 residues. Trimming cost V 5 bases and J 6 bases, with 14 bases left between them. The CDR3 reads CSAFKGGPEQYF. For the CDR3, the DNA is TGCAGTGCTTTTAAGGGGGGGCCCGAGCAGTACTTC.

This clonotype was seen ten or more times. This rearrangement joins TRBV7-8 to TRBJ2-5; 11 bases are shared with TRBD2. V was clipped by 7 bases and J by 1 base; unmatched bases: 8. Germline loops: CDR1 SGHVS, CDR2 FQNEAQ. The CDR3 spans 16 residues. The CDR3 region is CASTPRLAGTQETQYF. The CDR3 DNA reads TGTGCCAGCACCCCCCGACTAGCGGGAACCCAAGAGACCCAGTACTTC.

This clonotype has a count of ten or more. The genes are TRBV20-1 and TRBJ2-1, with 13 bases lining up with TRBD2. Looked up from germline, CDR1 is DFQATT and CDR2 is SNEGSKA (reference sequence). CDR3 length: 16 amino acids. The V segment lost 3 bases and the J segment 7 bases; nucleotides outside the gene matches: 9. CDR3 region: CSARSGGLAGKNEQFF. In nucleotides, the CDR3 is TGCAGTGCTAGGTCCGGGGGACTAGCGGGAAAGAATGAGCAGTTCTTC.

This clonotype was observed many times. The chain couples TRBV5-1 to TRBJ2-1; 9 bases match TRBD1. The CDR3 runs 17 residues. The germline gives CDR1 SGHRS, CDR2 YFSETQ. After removal of 1 base from V and 2 bases from J, the junction contained 7 bases not matched to a gene. CDR3 DNA: TGCGCCAGCAGCTTGCCCCACGGGACAGGGACCTACAATGAGCAGTTCTTC. This encodes CASSLPHGTGTYNEQFF.

At least ten counts were recorded for this clonotype. V is TRBV11-2 and J is TRBJ2-1; the D is unclear. V lost 5 bases and J 6 bases, leaving 5 bases between the germline ends. The CDR3 is 11 residues long. Germline CDR1 reads SGHAT; CDR2 reads FQNNGV. The CDR3 loop is CASSRFNEQFF. The CDR3 DNA reads TGTGCCAGCAGCCGTTTCAATGAGCAGTTCTTC. Full variable domain (outside the CDR3, taken from reference TRBV11-2 and TRBJ2-1): EAGVAQSPRYKIIEKRQSVAFWCNPISGHATLYWYQQILGQGPKLLIQFQNNGVVDDSQLPKDRFSAERLKGVDSTLKIQPAKLEDSAVYLCASSRFNEQFFGPGTRLTVL.

This clonotype was seen at least ten times. The chain couples TRBV24-1 to TRBJ2-7, with 9 bases fitting TRBD2. With 4 bases clipped from V and 3 bases from J, the junction kept 6 bases outside the gene matches. The CDR3 length is 15 residues. Germline CDR1 and CDR2: KGHDR and SFDVKD. CDR3 in DNA: TGTGCCACCAGTGACCCGGGACTAGCAGTCTACGAGCAGTACTTC. Protein product: CATSDPGLAVYEQYF.